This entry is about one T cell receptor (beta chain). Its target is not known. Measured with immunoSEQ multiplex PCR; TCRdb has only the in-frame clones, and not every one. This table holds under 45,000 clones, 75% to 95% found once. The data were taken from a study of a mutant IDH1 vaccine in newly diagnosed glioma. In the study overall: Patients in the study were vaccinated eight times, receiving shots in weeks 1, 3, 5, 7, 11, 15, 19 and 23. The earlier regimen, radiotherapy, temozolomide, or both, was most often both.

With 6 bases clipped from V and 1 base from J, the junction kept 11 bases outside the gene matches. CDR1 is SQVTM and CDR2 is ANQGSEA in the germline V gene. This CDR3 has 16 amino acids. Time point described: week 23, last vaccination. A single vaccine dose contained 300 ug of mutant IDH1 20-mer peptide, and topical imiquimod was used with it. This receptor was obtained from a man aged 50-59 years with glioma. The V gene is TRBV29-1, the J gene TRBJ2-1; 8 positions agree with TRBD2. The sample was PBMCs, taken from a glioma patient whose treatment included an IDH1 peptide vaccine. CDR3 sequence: CSVLGGAGRSYNEQFF. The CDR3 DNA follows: TGCAGCGTCCTCGGGGGGGCAGGGAGATCCTACAATGAGCAGTTCTTC.